The 4 T cell receptor beta chains below all came from one sample that was sequenced in a study of T cells after posttransplantation cyclophosphamide. Assay: immunoSEQ multiplex PCR; the TCRdb copy retains only in-frame clones and omits some. The sample lists some 66,000 clones, about 93% seen once, with roughly 2.9% in the top ten. Source material: PBMCs. These receptors originate from a woman under 40 in good health and a related stem cell transplant donor.

The table lists this clone with a count of one. Written as DNA, the CDR3 is TGTGCCAGCAGCAATGGACAGCTTTCAACTAATGAAAAACTGTTTTTT. It encodes CASSNGQLSTNEKLFF. The gene calls are TRBV11-2 and TRBJ1-4; TRBD1 is a possible D gene (6 bases). From germline, CDR1 is SGHAT and CDR2 FQNNGV. The CDR3 has 16 amino acids. V gave up 5 bases and J gave up 0 bases, with 13 bases separating them.

The rearrangement joins TRBV5-4 to TRBJ2-7; D not certain. Germline lookup yields CDR1 SGHNT and CDR2 YYREEE (reference sequence). Trimming cost V 0 bases and J 1 base, with 8 bases left between them. This CDR3 has 14 amino acids. CDR3 coding DNA: TGTGCCAGCAGCTTGGACAGTGGTTCCTACGAGCAGTACTTC. This sequence encodes CASSLDSGSYEQYF.

This chain joins TRBV28 and TRBJ2-3; 7 positions agree with TRBD1. J was trimmed by 1 base and V by 6 bases; bases with no gene match: 7. CDR1 and CDR2 from the germline V gene are MDHEN and SYDVKM. The CDR3 sequence is 15 residues long. CDR3 coding DNA: TGTGCCAGCAGCGGGGACAGTTTTGGCACAGATACGCAGTATTTT. Residues: CASSGDSFGTDTQYF.

V is TRBV4-1 and J is TRBJ2-7, with no clear D. Germline V gene lookup returns CDR1 MGHRA and CDR2 YSYEKL. This CDR3 spans 14 amino acids. V lost 0 bases to trimming and J lost 4 bases, with 10 bases between them. The CDR3 DNA sequence: TGCGCCAGCAGCCAAGAAGATAACAGTTACGAGCAGTACTTC. Translating it yields CASSQEDNSYEQYF.